This T cell receptor beta chain was recovered during a study of T-cell memory formation after mild COVID-19. This CDR3 is 16 amino acids long. Germline V gene sequence: CDR1 MNHEY, CDR2 SVGEGT. After removal of 7 bases from V and 7 bases from J, the junction contained 15 bases not matched to a gene. TCRdb re-called the 5' RACE reads with MiXCR, one entry per CDR3 protein. Seen here are about 210,000 distinct CDR3 sequences, under 12% observed once, and the top ten hold less than 4%. V is TRBV6-2 or TRBV6-3 and J is TRBJ1-5; TRBD1 matches at 8 bases. The sequenced sample consisted of PBMCs or a T cell subset sorted from them (not recorded which). This receptor was obtained from a man between 18 and 35 years old who had mild COVID-19 (a few samples of this study predate the infection). Cell type and time point are not known. This CDR3 reads CASNGPRTGQEQPQHF. The CDR3 bases are TGTGCCAGCAACGGCCCAAGGACAGGGCAGGAGCAGCCCCAGCATTTT.